The 14 T cell receptor beta chains reported below all come from one sample, sequenced in a study of blood T cells in healthy people across ages. Next came a second PCR, run for about 6 to 12 cycles, which used a sample-barcoded 5' primer along with a J-beta primer mix. TCRdb reprocessed the 5' RACE reads via MiXCR and lists one record per CDR3 protein. The data show about 720,000 distinct CDR3 sequences, with approximately 25% seen just once and 3.7% held by the top ten. This sample also belongs to another study, concerning T cells of mothers and their children.

Sample: blood. The receptors come from a boy between 10 and 17 years old in good health.

Only one count was recorded for this clonotype. This sequence joins TRBV7-2 and TRBJ1-1, with D possibly being TRBD1 (6 bases). In germline, CDR1 is SGHTA, CDR2 FQGNSA. The CDR3 has 14 residues. Trimming pared 5 bases from V and 7 bases from J, leaving 17 bases between. CDR3 coding DNA: TGTGCCAGCAGCCGACCCACAGGGTTGCTTGAAGCTTTCTTT. Translation: CASSRPTGLLEAFF.

In its sample, this clonotype was seen a few times. J is TRBJ2-5 and V is TRBV20-1; 7 bases align to TRBD2. The DNA end favors TRBJ2-7, so the J call may be wrong. CDR3 length equals 16 residues. CDR1 is DFQATT, CDR2 SNEGSKA, per germline (reference sequence). CDR3 sequence: CSARGLLGEGPYEQYF. In DNA, the CDR3 is TGCAGTGCTAGAGGTCTCTTAGGGGAGGGCCCTTACGAGCAGTACTTC.

In its sample, this clonotype was seen a few times. V is TRBV4-3 and J is TRBJ2-5, with 8 nucleotides matching TRBD1. With V trimmed by 4 bases and J by 4 bases, 11 bases remained unmatched. CDR1 is LGHNA and CDR2 is YSLEER in the germline V gene. CDR3 length: 16 residues. CDR3 region: CASSRTRGQARETQYF. CDR3 nucleotide sequence: TGCGCCAGCAGCCGGACTCGGGGACAGGCCCGAGAGACCCAGTACTTC.

This clonotype was counted many times. The chain has TRBV4-2 and TRBJ1-6, with a possible D match to TRBD1 (6 bases). With 1 base removed from V and 8 bases from J, the gap between germline ends came to 12 bases. CDR3 length: 15 residues. The germline gives CDR1 LGHNA, CDR2 YNFKEQ. DNA of the CDR3: TGTGCCAGCAGCCAAGTGGCACAGGGAGATTCACCCCTCCACTTT. This gives the protein CASSQVAQGDSPLHF.

This sequence joins TRBV27 and TRBJ2-3; TRBD1 matches 9 bases. The V segment lost 6 bases and the J segment 1 base; nucleotides outside the gene matches: 8. Germline values: CDR1 MNHEY, CDR2 SMNVEV (reference sequence). CDR3 size: 16 residues. DNA of the CDR3: TGTGCCAGCAGCATACAGGGGGCCTCTGGCACAGATACGCAGTATTTT. Protein product: CASSIQGASGTDTQYF.

The count of this clonotype is one. The chain employs TRBV20-1 and TRBJ2-3; TRBD2 matches at 10 bases. Germline CDR1 and CDR2: DFQATT and SNEGSKA (reference sequence). The CDR3 is 16 amino acids. V gave up 0 bases and J gave up 0 bases; unmatched junction bases: 3. CDR3 region: CSARDGTSASTDTQYF. CDR3 nucleotide sequence: TGCAGTGCTAGAGACGGGACTAGCGCTAGCACAGATACGCAGTATTTT.

In its sample, this clonotype was seen a few times. The rearrangement joins TRBV27 to TRBJ2-7; 9 nucleotides match TRBD1. The CDR3 runs 16 residues. With 6 bases clipped from V and 2 bases from J, the junction kept 11 bases outside the gene matches. CDR1 is MNHEY, CDR2 SMNVEV, per germline (reference sequence). The CDR3 sequence: CASSPPDRGWAYEQYF. CDR3 DNA sequence: TGTGCCAGCAGCCCACCCGACAGGGGGTGGGCCTACGAGCAGTACTTC.

This clonotype was recorded once. The chain uses TRBV10-3 and TRBJ2-5; 7 bases line up with TRBD1. The CDR3 totals 15 residues. J was trimmed by 0 bases and V by 6 bases; bases with no gene match: 7. CDR1 and CDR2 from the germline V gene are ENHRY and SYGVKD. CDR3 DNA sequence: TGTGCCATCAGACCGGGACAGAAGTACCAAGAGACCCAGTACTTC. Amino acid sequence: CAIRPGQKYQETQYF.

Points on this clonotype: Relative to the germline gene, one junction end is altered; a read error may explain this. The chain has TRBV20-1 and TRBJ1-5; 9 positions match TRBD1. Germline V gene sequence: CDR1 DFQATT, CDR2 SNEGSKA (reference sequence). This CDR3 comprises 16 residues. For the CDR3, the DNA is TGCAGTGCCAGAGGGGACAGGGTGGGTCTTCATCAGCCCCAGCATTTT. As protein: CSARGDRVGLHQPQHF.

This clonotype was picked up a small number of times. The V call is TRBV7-8, the J call TRBJ2-7; D not certain. V was clipped by 4 bases and J by 0 bases, with 16 bases between them. The germline CDR1 and CDR2 sequences are SGHVS and FQNEAQ. The CDR3 runs 16 residues. The chain's CDR3 is CASSSGRAPSSYEQYF. DNA for the CDR3: TGTGCCAGCAGCTCGGGCCGGGCTCCGAGCTCCTACGAGCAGTACTTC.

This clonotype was observed a few times. V is TRBV29-1 and J is TRBJ2-5, with D possibly matching TRBD2 (5 bases). The CDR3 runs to 14 residues. The germline gives CDR1 SQVTM, CDR2 ANQGSEA. Trimming removed 7 bases at V and 0 bases at J, with 15 bases between. The CDR3 here is CSAGPPRDQETQYF. Written as DNA, the CDR3 is TGCAGCGCCGGTCCCCCGAGGGACCAAGAGACCCAGTACTTC.

The chain has TRBV29-1 and TRBJ2-5, with 14 bases fitting TRBD2. V lost 7 bases, J lost 5 bases, and 6 bases stayed unmatched. CDR3 length: 14 amino acids. CDR1 and CDR2 from the germline V gene are SQVTM and ANQGSEA. CDR3 residues: CSGGLAGGRETQYF. The CDR3 DNA reads as TGCAGCGGCGGACTAGCGGGAGGTCGGGAGACCCAGTACTTC.

This chain joins TRBV10-3 and TRBJ2-7; D ambiguous. This CDR3 is 14 amino acids long. The ends were cut back, 0 bases at V and 0 bases at J, with 6 bases in the middle. The germline gives CDR1 ENHRY, CDR2 SYGVKD. CDR3 sequence (DNA): TGTGCCATCAGTGAGTCTTGGATCTCCTACGAGCAGTACTTC. Protein: CAISESWISYEQYF.

The chain couples TRBV7-9 to TRBJ2-1, with 10 bases that match TRBD2. The CDR3 consists of 16 residues. The trim removed 5 bases at V and 6 bases at J, leaving 10 bases unmatched. Germline-derived CDR1 and CDR2 are SEHNR and FQNEAQ (reference sequence). The CDR3 DNA is TGTGCCAGCAGCCCTGGGACTAGCGAATACATCAATGAGCAGTTCTTC. Residues: CASSPGTSEYINEQFF.